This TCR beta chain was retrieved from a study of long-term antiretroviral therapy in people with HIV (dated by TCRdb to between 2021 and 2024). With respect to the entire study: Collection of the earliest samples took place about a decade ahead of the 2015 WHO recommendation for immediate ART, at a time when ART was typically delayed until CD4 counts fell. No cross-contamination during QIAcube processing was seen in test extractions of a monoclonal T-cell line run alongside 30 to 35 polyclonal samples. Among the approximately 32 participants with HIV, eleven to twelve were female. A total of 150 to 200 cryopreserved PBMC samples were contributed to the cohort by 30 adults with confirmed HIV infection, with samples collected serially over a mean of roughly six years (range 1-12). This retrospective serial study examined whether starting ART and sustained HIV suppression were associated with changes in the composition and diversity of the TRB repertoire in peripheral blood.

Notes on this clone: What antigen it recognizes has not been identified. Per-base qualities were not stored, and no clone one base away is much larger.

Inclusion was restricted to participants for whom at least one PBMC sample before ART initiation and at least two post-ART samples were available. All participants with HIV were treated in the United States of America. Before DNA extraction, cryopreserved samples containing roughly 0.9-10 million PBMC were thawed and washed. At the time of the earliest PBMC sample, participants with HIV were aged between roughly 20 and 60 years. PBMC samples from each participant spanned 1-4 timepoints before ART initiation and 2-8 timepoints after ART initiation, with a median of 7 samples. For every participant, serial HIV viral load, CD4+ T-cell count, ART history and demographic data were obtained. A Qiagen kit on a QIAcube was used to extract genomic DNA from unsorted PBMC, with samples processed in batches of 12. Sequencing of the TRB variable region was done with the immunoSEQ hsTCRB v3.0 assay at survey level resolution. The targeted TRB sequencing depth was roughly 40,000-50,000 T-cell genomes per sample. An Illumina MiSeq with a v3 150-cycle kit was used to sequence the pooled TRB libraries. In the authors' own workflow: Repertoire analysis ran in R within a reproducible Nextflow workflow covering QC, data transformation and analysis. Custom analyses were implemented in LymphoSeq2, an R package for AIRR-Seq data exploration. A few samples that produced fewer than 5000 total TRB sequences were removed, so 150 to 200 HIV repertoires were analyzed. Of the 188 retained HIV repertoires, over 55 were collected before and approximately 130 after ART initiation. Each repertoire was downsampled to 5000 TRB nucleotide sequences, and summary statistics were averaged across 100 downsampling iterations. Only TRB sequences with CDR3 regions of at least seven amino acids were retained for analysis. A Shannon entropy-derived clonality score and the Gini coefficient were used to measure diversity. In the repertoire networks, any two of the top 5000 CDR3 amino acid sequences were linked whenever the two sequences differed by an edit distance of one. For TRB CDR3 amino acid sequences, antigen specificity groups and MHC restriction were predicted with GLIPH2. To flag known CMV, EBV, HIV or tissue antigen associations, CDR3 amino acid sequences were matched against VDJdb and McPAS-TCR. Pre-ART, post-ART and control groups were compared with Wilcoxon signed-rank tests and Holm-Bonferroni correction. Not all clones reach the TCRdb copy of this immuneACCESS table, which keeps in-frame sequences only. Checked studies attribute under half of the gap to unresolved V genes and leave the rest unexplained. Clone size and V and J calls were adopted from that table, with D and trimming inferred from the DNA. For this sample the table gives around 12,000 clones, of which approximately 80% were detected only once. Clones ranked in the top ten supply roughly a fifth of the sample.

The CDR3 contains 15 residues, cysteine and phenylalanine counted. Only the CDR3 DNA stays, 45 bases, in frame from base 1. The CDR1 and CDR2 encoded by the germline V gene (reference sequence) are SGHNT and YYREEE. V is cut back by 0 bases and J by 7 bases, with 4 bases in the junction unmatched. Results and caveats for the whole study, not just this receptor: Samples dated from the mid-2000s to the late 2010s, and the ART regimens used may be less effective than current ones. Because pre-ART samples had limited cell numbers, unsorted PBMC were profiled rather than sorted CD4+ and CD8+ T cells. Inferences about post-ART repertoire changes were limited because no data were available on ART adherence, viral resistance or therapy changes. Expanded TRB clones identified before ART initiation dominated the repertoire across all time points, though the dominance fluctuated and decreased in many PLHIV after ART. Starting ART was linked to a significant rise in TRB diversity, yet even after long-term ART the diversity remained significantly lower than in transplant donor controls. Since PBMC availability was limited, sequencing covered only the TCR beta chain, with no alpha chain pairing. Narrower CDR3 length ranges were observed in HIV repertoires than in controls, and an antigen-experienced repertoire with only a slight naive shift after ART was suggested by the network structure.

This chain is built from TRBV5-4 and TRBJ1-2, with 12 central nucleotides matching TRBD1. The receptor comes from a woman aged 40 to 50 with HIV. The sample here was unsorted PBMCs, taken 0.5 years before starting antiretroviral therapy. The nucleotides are TGTGCCAGCAGCTTGGGGGGGACAGGGGGCGGTGGCTACACCTTC. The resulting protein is CASSLGGTGGGGYTF.